A single sample is the source of the 11 T cell receptor beta chains below, sequenced in a study of blood T cell repertoires in COVID-19. Libraries were prepared by immunoSEQ multiplex PCR; TCRdb keeps only in-frame clonotypes and omits some of them. The sample has approximately 230,000 clones; around 90% are singletons. Sample: PBMCs or T cells enriched from blood (not recorded which). The receptors were sampled from a woman in her fifties or sixties with acute COVID-19.

The chain joins TRBV28 to TRBJ2-7; TRBD1 aligns across 8 bases. The V segment lost 5 bases and the J segment 3 bases; nucleotides outside the gene matches: 3. The germline V gene has CDR1 MDHEN and CDR2 SYDVKM. The CDR3 runs 13 residues. CDR3: CASSLDRDYEQYF. The CDR3 bases are TGTGCCAGCAGTCTGGACAGGGACTACGAGCAGTACTTC.

V usage is TRBV29-1 and J usage is TRBJ2-7, with 11 bases identical to TRBD2. The CDR3 sequence is 14 residues long. The V segment lost 3 bases and the J segment 2 bases; nucleotides outside the gene matches: 3. Looked up from germline, CDR1 is SQVTM and CDR2 is ANQGSEA. CDR3 amino acids: CSVEGLADTYEQYF. The CDR3 DNA follows: TGCAGCGTTGAGGGACTAGCGGACACCTACGAGCAGTACTTC.

The chain links TRBV6-2 or TRBV6-3 to TRBJ2-2; 8 nucleotides line up with TRBD2. The CDR3 consists of 16 residues. The junction had 7 bases not matched to a gene; V was cut back by 6 bases and J by 1 base. Germline lookup yields CDR1 MNHEY and CDR2 SVGEGT. CDR3 loop: CASSPYRGGNTGELFF. CDR3 coding DNA: TGTGCCAGCAGCCCCTATCGGGGGGGGAACACCGGGGAGCTGTTTTTT.

This clone was seen repeatedly, ten times or more. The chain joins TRBV2 to TRBJ2-4; D may be TRBD2 (5 bases). V dropped 7 bases and J dropped 0 bases, with 19 bases sitting between them. The germline CDR1 and CDR2 sequences are SNHLY and FYNNEI. The CDR3 runs 17 residues. The CDR3 loop is CASIRVDSELAKNIQYF. The CDR3 nucleotides are TGTGCCAGCATCCGAGTGGACTCCGAACTAGCCAAAAACATTCAGTACTTC.

The V call is TRBV7-2, the J call TRBJ2-7; perhaps TRBD1 as D (6 bases). This CDR3 has 15 residues. Trimming shortened V by 1 base and J by 3 bases, and 13 bases separated the two germline ends. CDR1 SGHTA and CDR2 FQGNSA come from the germline V gene. The CDR3 sequence: CASSLVTGTFYEQYF. The CDR3 DNA is TGTGCCAGCAGCTTAGTTACCGGGACATTCTACGAGCAGTACTTC.

The chain couples TRBV6-5 to TRBJ2-7; 7 bases are shared with TRBD1. V dropped 0 bases and J dropped 3; count of bases not matched to a gene: 5. Germline CDR1 reads MNHEY; CDR2 reads SVGAGI. This CDR3 contains 15 residues. CDR3 nucleotides: TGTGCCAGCAGTTACTCGGGGGCAGGGGGCTACGAGCAGTACTTC. This gives the protein CASSYSGAGGYEQYF.

The genes are TRBV6-4 and TRBJ1-5; a weak D match, TRBD1 (6 bases). This CDR3 is built from 13 residues. Germline CDR1 and CDR2: MRHNA and SNTAGT. V was cut by 4 bases and J by 5 bases, with 9 bases left in between. The CDR3 loop reads CASSVDRYQPQHF. CDR3 DNA sequence: TGTGCCAGCAGTGTAGACAGGTATCAGCCCCAGCATTTT.

The CDR3 DNA is TGTGCCAGCAGTTTAGTAGGGGGCGGGTACGAGCAGTACTTC. Translation: CASSLVGGGYEQYF. The V gene is TRBV27, the J gene TRBJ2-7, with 7 bases fitting TRBD1. The length of the CDR3 is 14 residues. J lost 4 bases, V lost 2 bases, and 5 bases had no gene match. Germline V gives CDR1 MNHEY, CDR2 SMNVEV (reference sequence).

This CDR3 is CATSRHRASGSTIYNEQFF. The CDR3 nucleotides read TGTGCCACCAGCAGACACCGGGCTAGCGGGAGTACCATTTACAATGAGCAGTTCTTC. V and J are TRBV15 and TRBJ2-1; 10 positions agree with TRBD2. With 2 bases clipped from V and 4 bases from J, the junction kept 14 bases outside the gene matches. The CDR3 totals 19 residues. Germline lookup yields CDR1 LNHNV and CDR2 YYDKDF (reference sequence).

This clone came up many times. The V and J genes are TRBV15 and TRBJ1-1; the D gene is possibly TRBD1 (6 bases). Trimming took off 0 bases at V and 6 bases at J, with 17 bases between the two ends. Germline V gene lookup returns CDR1 LNHNV and CDR2 YYDKDF (reference sequence). The CDR3 loop spans 16 amino acids. DNA for the CDR3: TGTGCCACCAGCAGAGATTGGTATCAGGGGTATTCTGAAGCTTTCTTT. This translates into CATSRDWYQGYSEAFF.

The chain carries TRBV24-1 and TRBJ2-1; tentative D call: TRBD2 (6 bases). Germline CDR1 reads KGHDR; CDR2 reads SFDVKD. Trimming stripped 1 base from V and 6 bases from J, with 15 bases between. This CDR3 is built from 16 residues. This CDR3 is CATSDFPTSRGNEQFF. In nucleotides, the CDR3 is TGTGCCACCAGTGATTTCCCGACCTCGCGGGGCAATGAGCAGTTCTTC.